The 21 T cell receptor beta chains below come from one sample, sequenced in a study of early T cells in non-severe SARS-CoV-2 infection. Using its own MiXCR run on the 5' RACE reads, TCRdb lists one record per CDR3 protein. The sample lists roughly 76,000 distinct CDR3 sequences; about 12% were seen once. The sample was whole blood. All receptors come from an adult who was a healthcare worker with PCR-confirmed SARS-CoV-2 infection or an uninfected control (not recorded which).

This clonotype has at least ten counts. The chain employs TRBV2 and TRBJ2-2; 8 nucleotides agree with TRBD1. This CDR3 spans 17 amino acids. Trimming took 3 bases from V and 0 from J; bases not matched to a gene: 6. CDR1 and CDR2 from the germline V gene are SNHLY and FYNNEI. CDR3 bases: TGTGCCAGCAGTGAGGGGACAGGCTACCCGAACACCGGGGAGCTGTTTTTT. It translates to CASSEGTGYPNTGELFF.

This clonotype has at least ten counts. The V and J genes are TRBV6-1 and TRBJ2-3, with D possibly being TRBD1 or TRBD2 (5 bases each). The CDR3 extends over 14 amino acids. The V and J ends lost 4 bases and 0 bases respectively, with 8 bases between them. Germline CDR1 MNHNS, CDR2 SASEGT. The CDR3 sequence is CASSVRDSTDTQYF. CDR3 in DNA: TGTGCCAGCAGTGTAAGGGACAGCACAGATACGCAGTATTTT.

Ten or more counts support this clonotype. The chain joins TRBV2 to TRBJ2-3; D unresolved. Trimming shortened V by 5 bases and J by 0 bases, and 12 bases separated the two germline ends. This CDR3 has 15 residues. Germline V gene data show CDR1 as SNHLY and CDR2 as FYNNEI. The CDR3, as DNA: TGTGCCAGCAGTACCGGACGGAGTAGCACAGATACGCAGTATTTT. It translates to CASSTGRSSTDTQYF.

This clonotype was observed a few times. The chain links TRBV7-9 to TRBJ2-7, with D unresolved. CDR1 and CDR2 (germline): SEHNR, FQNEAQ (reference sequence). The CDR3 spans 13 residues. Trimming left V 5 bases short and J 2 bases short, with 10 bases between. The CDR3 loop is CASSPPTAYEQYF. The CDR3, as DNA: TGTGCCAGCAGCCCCCCGACGGCCTACGAGCAGTACTTC.

This clonotype appeared a few times. The chain is built from TRBV20-1 and TRBJ2-3, with TRBD2 matching 10 bases. The V segment lost 6 bases and the J segment 5 bases; nucleotides outside the gene matches: 14. The CDR3 spans 16 residues. CDR1 and CDR2 (germline): DFQATT, SNEGSKA (reference sequence). The CDR3 loop is CSARLLAGVRGDTQYF. In DNA, the CDR3 is TGCAGTGCCAGACTCCTAGCGGGAGTTCGTGGAGATACGCAGTATTTT.

This clonotype was recorded at least ten times. V and J are TRBV11-2 and TRBJ2-1; 16 bases match TRBD2. The CDR3 has 16 residues. CDR1 and CDR2 (germline): SGHAT, FQNNGV. V shed 2 bases, J shed 10 bases, and the junction held 5 bases outside the gene matches. DNA for the CDR3: TGTGCCAGCAGCTTAAAAGAGGGACTAGCGGGAGGGGAGCAGTTCTTC. Amino acids: CASSLKEGLAGGEQFF.

This chain joins TRBV10-3 and TRBJ2-1; the D gene could be TRBD1 or TRBD2 (7 bases each). CDR3 length equals 14 residues. The V end lost 4 bases, the J end lost 8 bases, and 15 bases lay between the germline ends. Germline values: CDR1 ENHRY, CDR2 SYGVKD. The CDR3 DNA follows: TGTGCCATCAGTGTTGGGGGAGGGGGCGATGAGCAGTTCTTC. It codes for CAISVGGGGDEQFF.

Ten or more counts support this clonotype. The rearrangement links TRBV29-1 to TRBJ2-1; 12 nucleotides align to TRBD2. The trim removed 7 bases at V and 7 bases at J, leaving 5 bases unmatched. The length of the CDR3 is 13 residues. The germline CDR1 and CDR2 sequences are SQVTM and ANQGSEA. Here the CDR3 DNA reads TGCAGCGGTAAACTAGCGGGAGGTAATGAGCAGTTCTTC. This translates into CSGKLAGGNEQFF.

This chain links TRBV6-5 with TRBJ2-7, with D uncertain. V lost 6 bases to trimming and J lost 0 bases, with 9 bases between them. Germline V gene data show CDR1 as MNHEY and CDR2 as SVGAGI. The CDR3 loop spans 13 amino acids. Here the CDR3 reads CASRAPSSYEQYF. CDR3 DNA: TGTGCCAGCAGAGCCCCAAGCTCCTACGAGCAGTACTTC.

This clonotype was recorded many times. This chain joins TRBV4-1 and TRBJ2-1, with 8 bases identical to TRBD2. V lost 4 bases, J lost 10 bases, and 12 bases stayed unmatched. The germline CDR1 and CDR2 sequences are MGHRA and YSYEKL. The CDR3 has 15 amino acids. The CDR3 coding sequence is TGCGCCAGCAGCCCCCAGCGGGAGCTCCTAATGGAGCAGTTCTTC. This translates into CASSPQRELLMEQFF.

The chain uses TRBV5-1 and TRBJ2-7; possible D gene TRBD1, 6 bases. Looked up from germline, CDR1 is SGHRS and CDR2 is YFSETQ. Trimming left V 5 bases short and J 3 bases short, with 12 bases between. The CDR3 is 13 residues long. DNA for the CDR3: TGCGCCAGCAGGGTGGGGACACACTACGAGCAGTACTTC. This gives the protein CASRVGTHYEQYF.

As for this clonotype: A read error may produce the germline difference seen at one junction end. The chain couples TRBV7-3 to TRBJ1-1; D unresolved. Germline V gene data show CDR1 as SGHTA and CDR2 as FQGTGA. The CDR3 is 13 residues long. The CDR3 sequence: CAGSSDWNTEAFF. CDR3 nucleotides: TGTGCCGGCAGCTCCGACTGGAACACTGAAGCTTTCTTT. Using reference TRBV7-3 and TRBJ1-1 for the parts outside the CDR3, the full variable domain is GAGVSQTPSNKVTEKGKYVELRCDPISGHTALYWYRQSLGQGPEFLIYFQGTGAADDSGLPNDRFFAVRPEGSVSTLKIQRTERGDSAVYLCAGSSDWNTEAFFGQGTRLTVV.

CDR3 coding DNA: TGTGCCAGCCCCGCCGGCCCAGGAAACACCGGGGAGCTGTTTTTT. Translated, it gives CASPAGPGNTGELFF. J is TRBJ2-2 and V is TRBV12-3 or TRBV12-4; no firm D call. The CDR3 loop spans 15 amino acids. The V and J ends lost 8 bases and 2 bases respectively, with 15 bases between them.

There are many counts of this clonotype. The V and J genes are TRBV7-3 and TRBJ2-1; D possibly corresponds to TRBD2 (6 bases). With 3 bases removed from V and 2 bases from J, the gap between germline ends came to 8 bases. The germline V gene has CDR1 SGHTA and CDR2 FQGTGA. This CDR3 region has 14 residues. The CDR3 loop reads CASSLGGTYNEQFF. The CDR3 nucleotides read TGTGCCAGCAGCTTGGGAGGAACCTACAATGAGCAGTTCTTC.

This sequence joins TRBV6-2 or TRBV6-3 and TRBJ2-7; D uncertain. In germline, CDR1 is MNHEY, CDR2 SVGEGT. This CDR3 comprises 14 residues. The germline V and J ends were trimmed by 0 bases and 0 bases, with 6 bases remaining between them. The CDR3 nucleotides are TGTGCCAGCAGTTACTCGGCTTCCTCCTACGAGCAGTACTTC. Amino acid sequence: CASSYSASSYEQYF.

The table lists this clonotype with many counts. The rearrangement uses TRBV6-1 and TRBJ2-1, with D maybe TRBD2 (6 bases). From germline, CDR1 is MNHNS and CDR2 SASEGT. CDR3 size: 15 residues. Trimming removed 7 bases at V and 9 bases at J, with 22 bases between. In DNA form, the CDR3 reads TGTGCCAGCACCCGAAAAAGCGGAGCCGGGGGTGAGCAGTTCTTC. Amino acids: CASTRKSGAGGEQFF.

This clonotype was detected only a few times. The chain employs TRBV7-8 and TRBJ1-6; D unclear. The CDR3 covers 12 residues. The V gene lost 5 bases and the J gene lost 10 bases, with 9 bases spanning the gap. Per the germline V gene, CDR1 is SGHVS and CDR2 is FQNEAQ. The CDR3: CASSARLSPLHF. CDR3 coding DNA: TGTGCCAGCAGCGCTAGACTATCACCCCTCCACTTT.

The chain recombines TRBV28 with TRBJ1-2, with D perhaps TRBD1 (5 bases). CDR1 MDHEN and CDR2 SYDVKM come from the germline V gene. V was cut by 8 bases and J by 8 bases, with 15 bases left in between. This CDR3 region has 12 residues. CDR3 sequence reads: CASGTEPTGYTF. CDR3 DNA: TGTGCCAGCGGGACCGAACCAACCGGCTACACCTTC.

This chain uses TRBV28 with TRBJ2-1, with D hard to call. CDR1 and CDR2 from the germline V gene are MDHEN and SYDVKM. The CDR3 consists of 13 residues. Trimming pared 7 bases from V and 7 bases from J, leaving 14 bases between. CDR3 region: CASIRSLGNEQFF. The CDR3 DNA reads as TGTGCCAGCATTCGGTCTCTCGGGAATGAGCAGTTCTTC.

The V gene is TRBV9, the J gene TRBJ2-1, with 10 bases matching TRBD2. This CDR3 is built from 15 residues. Trimming took 2 bases from V and 6 from J; bases not matched to a gene: 5. The germline V gene encodes CDR1 SGDLS and CDR2 YYNGEE. The CDR3 region is CASSVSSGSFNEQFF. In DNA form, the CDR3 reads TGTGCCAGCAGCGTGTCTAGCGGGAGTTTCAATGAGCAGTTCTTC.

This clonotype has at least ten counts. This sequence joins TRBV7-6 and TRBJ2-5, with 7 bases fitting TRBD2. From germline, CDR1 is SGHVS and CDR2 FNYEAQ. The CDR3 has 15 residues. Trimming cost V 6 bases and J 7 bases; bases outside gene matches: 14. CDR3 coding DNA: TGTGCCAGCAGACATCGGACTAGTGGGAGCGGGACCCAGTACTTC. Protein sequence: CASRHRTSGSGTQYF.